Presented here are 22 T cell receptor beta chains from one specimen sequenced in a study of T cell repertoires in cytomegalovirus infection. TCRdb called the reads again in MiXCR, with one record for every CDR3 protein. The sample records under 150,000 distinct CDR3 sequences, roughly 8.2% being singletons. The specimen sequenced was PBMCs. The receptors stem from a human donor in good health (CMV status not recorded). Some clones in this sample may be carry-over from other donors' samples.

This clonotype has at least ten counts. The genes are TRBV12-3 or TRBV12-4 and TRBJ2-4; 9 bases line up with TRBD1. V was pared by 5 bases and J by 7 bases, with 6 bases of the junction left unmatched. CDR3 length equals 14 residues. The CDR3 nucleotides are TGTGCCAGCAGTCCCGATGACAGGGGGAACATTCAGTACTTC. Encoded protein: CASSPDDRGNIQYF.

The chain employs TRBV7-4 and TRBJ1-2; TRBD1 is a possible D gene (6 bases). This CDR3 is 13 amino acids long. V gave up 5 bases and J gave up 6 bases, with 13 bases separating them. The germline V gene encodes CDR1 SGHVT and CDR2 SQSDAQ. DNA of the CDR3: TGTGCCAGCAGCGACCCGACAGGAAATGGCTACACCTTC. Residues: CASSDPTGNGYTF. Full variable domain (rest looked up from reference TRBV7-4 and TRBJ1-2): GAGVSQSPRYKVAKRGRDVALRCDSISGHVTLYWYRQTLGQGSEVLTYSQSDAQRDKSGRPSGRFSAERPERSVSTLKIQRTEQGDSAVYLCASSDPTGNGYTFGSGTRLTVV.

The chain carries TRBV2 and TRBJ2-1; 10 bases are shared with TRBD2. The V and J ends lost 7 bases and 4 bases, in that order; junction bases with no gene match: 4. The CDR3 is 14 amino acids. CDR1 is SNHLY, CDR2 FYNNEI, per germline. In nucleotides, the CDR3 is TGTGCCAGCATTTCGGGACTAGCGTACAATGAGCAGTTCTTC. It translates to CASISGLAYNEQFF.

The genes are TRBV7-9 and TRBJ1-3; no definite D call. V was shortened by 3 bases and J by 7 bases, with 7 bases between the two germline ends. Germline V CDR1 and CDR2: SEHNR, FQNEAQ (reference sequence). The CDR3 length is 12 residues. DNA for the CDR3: TGTGCCAGCAGCTTGCACGGGAACACCATATATTTT. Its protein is CASSLHGNTIYF.

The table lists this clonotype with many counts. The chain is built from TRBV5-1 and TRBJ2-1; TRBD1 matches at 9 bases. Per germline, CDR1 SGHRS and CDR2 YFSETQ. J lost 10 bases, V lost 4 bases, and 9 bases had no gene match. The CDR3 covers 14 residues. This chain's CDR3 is CASSEGTGSTEQFF. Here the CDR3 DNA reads TGCGCCAGCAGCGAAGGGACAGGGAGTACGGAGCAGTTCTTC.

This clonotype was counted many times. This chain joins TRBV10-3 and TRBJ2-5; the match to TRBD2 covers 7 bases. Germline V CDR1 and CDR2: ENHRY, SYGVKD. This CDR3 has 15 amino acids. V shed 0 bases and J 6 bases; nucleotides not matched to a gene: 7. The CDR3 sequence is CAISESAAGSQTQYF. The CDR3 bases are TGTGCCATCAGTGAGTCTGCAGCGGGGAGCCAGACCCAGTACTTC.

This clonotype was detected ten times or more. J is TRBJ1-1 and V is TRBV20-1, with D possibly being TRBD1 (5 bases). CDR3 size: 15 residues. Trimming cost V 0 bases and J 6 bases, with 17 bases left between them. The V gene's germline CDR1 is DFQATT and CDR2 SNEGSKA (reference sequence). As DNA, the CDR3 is TGCAGTGCTAGAGATCGCGGGTTAGGGGCCCCTGAAGCTTTCTTT. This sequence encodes CSARDRGLGAPEAFF.

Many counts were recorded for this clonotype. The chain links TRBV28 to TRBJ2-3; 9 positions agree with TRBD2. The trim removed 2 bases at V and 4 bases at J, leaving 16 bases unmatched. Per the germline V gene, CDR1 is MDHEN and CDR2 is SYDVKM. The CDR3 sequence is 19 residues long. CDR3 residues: CASSLLIPGGSGGPDTQYF. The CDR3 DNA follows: TGTGCCAGCAGTTTACTTATCCCCGGGGGTAGCGGGGGACCAGATACGCAGTATTTT.

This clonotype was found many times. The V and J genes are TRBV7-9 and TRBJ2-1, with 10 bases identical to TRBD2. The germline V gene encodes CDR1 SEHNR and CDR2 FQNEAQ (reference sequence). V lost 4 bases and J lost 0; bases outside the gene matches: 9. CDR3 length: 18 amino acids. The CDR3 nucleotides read TGTGCCAGCAGCTCCCGAGTAGCGGGGGGATTCTCCTACAATGAGCAGTTCTTC. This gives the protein CASSSRVAGGFSYNEQFF.

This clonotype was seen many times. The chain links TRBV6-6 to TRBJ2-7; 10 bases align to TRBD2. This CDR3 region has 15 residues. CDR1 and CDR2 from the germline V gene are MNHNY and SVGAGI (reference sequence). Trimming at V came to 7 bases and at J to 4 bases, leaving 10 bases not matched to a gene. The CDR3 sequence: CASTEQRGGLYEQYF. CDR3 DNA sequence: TGTGCCAGCACCGAACAGCGGGGGGGGCTGTACGAGCAGTACTTC.

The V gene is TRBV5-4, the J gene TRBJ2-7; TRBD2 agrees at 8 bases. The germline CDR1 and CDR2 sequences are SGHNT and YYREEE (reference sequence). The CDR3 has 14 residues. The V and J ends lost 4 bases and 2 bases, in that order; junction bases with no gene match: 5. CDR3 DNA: TGTGCCAGCAGCCCCCGGGAGGGAGCCTACGAGCAGTACTTC. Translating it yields CASSPREGAYEQYF.

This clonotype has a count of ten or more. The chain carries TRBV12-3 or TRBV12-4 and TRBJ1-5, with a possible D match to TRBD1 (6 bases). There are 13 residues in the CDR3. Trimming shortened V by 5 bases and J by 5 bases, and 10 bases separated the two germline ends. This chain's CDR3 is CASSRNRDQPQHF. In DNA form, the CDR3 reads TGTGCCAGCAGTCGTAACAGGGATCAGCCCCAGCATTTT.

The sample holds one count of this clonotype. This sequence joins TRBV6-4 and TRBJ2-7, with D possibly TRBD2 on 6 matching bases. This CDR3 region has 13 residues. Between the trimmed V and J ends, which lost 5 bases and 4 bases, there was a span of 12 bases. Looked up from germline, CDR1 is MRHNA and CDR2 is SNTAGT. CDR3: CASSNQGGYEQYF. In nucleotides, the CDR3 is TGTGCCAGCAGTAATCAGGGAGGATACGAGCAGTACTTC.

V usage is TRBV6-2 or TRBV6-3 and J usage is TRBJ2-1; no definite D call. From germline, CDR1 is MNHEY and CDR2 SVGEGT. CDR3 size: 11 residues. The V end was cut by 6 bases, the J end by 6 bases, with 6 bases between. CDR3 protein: CASSPFNEQFF. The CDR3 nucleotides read TGTGCCAGCAGCCCATTCAATGAGCAGTTCTTC.

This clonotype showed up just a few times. CDR3 sequence reads: CATSDSTPGRTEAFF. In DNA, the CDR3 is TGTGCCACCAGTGATTCCACCCCCGGGCGCACTGAAGCTTTCTTT. The genes are TRBV24-1 and TRBJ1-1, with D uncertain. This CDR3 spans 15 amino acids. CDR1 is KGHDR, CDR2 SFDVKD, per germline. V dropped 2 bases and J dropped 4 bases, with 13 bases sitting between them.

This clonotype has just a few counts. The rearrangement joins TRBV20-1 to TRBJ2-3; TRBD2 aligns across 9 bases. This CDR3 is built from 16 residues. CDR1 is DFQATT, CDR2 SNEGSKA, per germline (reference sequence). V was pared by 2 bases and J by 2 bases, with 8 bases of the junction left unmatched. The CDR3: CSARRPRGGATDTQYF. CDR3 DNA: TGCAGTGCTAGACGCCCTCGCGGGGGGGCCACAGATACGCAGTATTTT.

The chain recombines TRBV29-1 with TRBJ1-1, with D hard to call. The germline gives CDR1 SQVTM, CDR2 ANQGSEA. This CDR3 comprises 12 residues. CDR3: CTFVAGNTEAFF. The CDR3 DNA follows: TGCACATTCGTGGCGGGGAACACTGAAGCTTTCTTT.

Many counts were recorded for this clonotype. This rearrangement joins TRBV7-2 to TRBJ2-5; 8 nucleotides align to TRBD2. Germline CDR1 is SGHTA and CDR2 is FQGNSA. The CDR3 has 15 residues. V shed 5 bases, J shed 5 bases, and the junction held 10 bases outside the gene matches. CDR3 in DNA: TGTGCCAGCAGCCCCGTCCGGGGGGGGATGGAGACCCAGTACTTC. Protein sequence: CASSPVRGGMETQYF.

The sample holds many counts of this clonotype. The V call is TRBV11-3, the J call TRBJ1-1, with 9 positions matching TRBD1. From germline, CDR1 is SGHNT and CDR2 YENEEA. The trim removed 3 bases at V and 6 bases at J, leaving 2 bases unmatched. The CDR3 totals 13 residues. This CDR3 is CASSFRQGAEAFF. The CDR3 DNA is TGTGCCAGCAGCTTTCGACAGGGGGCTGAAGCTTTCTTT. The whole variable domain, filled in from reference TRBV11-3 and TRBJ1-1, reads EAGVVQSPRYKIIEKKQPVAFWCNPISGHNTLYWYLQNLGQGPELLIRYENEEAVDDSQLPKDRFSAERLKGVDSTLKIQPAELGDSAVYLCASSFRQGAEAFFGQGTRLTVV.

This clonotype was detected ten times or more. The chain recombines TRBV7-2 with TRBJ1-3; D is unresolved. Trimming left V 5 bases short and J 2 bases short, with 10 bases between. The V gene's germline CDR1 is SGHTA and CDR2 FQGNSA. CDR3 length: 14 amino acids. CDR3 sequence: CASSPPTAGNTIYF. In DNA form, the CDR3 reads TGTGCCAGCAGCCCCCCGACGGCTGGAAACACCATATATTTT.

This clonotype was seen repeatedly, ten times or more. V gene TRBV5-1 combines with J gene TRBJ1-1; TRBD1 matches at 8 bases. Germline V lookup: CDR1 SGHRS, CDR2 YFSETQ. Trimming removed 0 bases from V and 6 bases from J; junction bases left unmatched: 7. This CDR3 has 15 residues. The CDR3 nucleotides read TGCGCCAGCAGCTTGGGATGGACAGGGTCCTCTGAAGCTTTCTTT. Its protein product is CASSLGWTGSSEAFF.

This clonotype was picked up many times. CDR3 sequence reads: CASSSRDLFMNTEAFF. The CDR3 bases are TGTGCCAGCAGCTCGCGGGACCTTTTCATGAACACTGAAGCTTTCTTT. The chain recombines TRBV5-4 with TRBJ1-1; a weak D match, TRBD1 (5 bases). Germline V CDR1 and CDR2: SGHNT, YYREEE (reference sequence). V was cut by 3 bases and J by 0 bases, with 15 bases left in between. This CDR3 has 16 amino acids.